This entry describes one TCR beta chain. This clone showed up just a few times. Its specific antigen is unknown. No per-base quality is available; no much larger clone lies one base away. The method behind the library was the immunoSEQ multiplex PCR assay. The multiplex PCR relied on a mix of 60 forward primers for TCR Vbeta segments and 13 reverse primers for TCR Jbeta segments. A multiplex PCR assay on genomic DNA amplified the CDR3 region of rearranged TCR beta genes. The Illumina HiSeq System was used to sequence the amplified TCR beta libraries as 87-base-pair reads. The paper's processing steps were these. Across the 500 to 750 repertoires, a later analysis counted tens of millions of unique TCR beta chains, around 11 million of which were shared by at least two donors. Raw reads were error-corrected and collapsed into unique sequences by a nearest-neighbor algorithm in which closely related sequences were merged to remove PCR and sequencing errors. To assign V, D and J gene segments, CDR3 sequences were aligned to IMGT reference sequences. For a sequence to be retained, at least a six-nucleotide match to both a V gene segment and a J gene segment was required. A rearrangement counted as productive if the CDR3 had no stop codons and remained in frame with V and J, and every other rearrangement counted as non-productive. CDR3 was defined according to IMGT convention as the region running from the second conserved V-encoded cysteine to the conserved J-encoded phenylalanine. The earlier analysis of 500 to 650 of the donors excluded any sequence lacking an unambiguous match to a single V gene segment. In an earlier analysis of several hundred of the donors, V segments were called functional above 56.7% productive rearrangements and were called segregating when the between-donor standard deviation exceeded 5%. To diagnose cytomegalovirus status from the catalog of TCR beta chain sequences, a statistical classification framework was built. V and J gene assignment, in a later analysis, came from comparing TCR nucleotide sequences with IMGT/GENE-DB human TR gene sequences. Using the TCRdist pipeline, a later analysis assigned CDR3 sequences along with most-parsimonious VDJ recombination scenarios. In a later analysis, each TCR beta chain was defined by its CDR3 amino acid sequence together with its V-gene family, and reads without a unique V-gene family were excluded. A later analysis removed several hundred highly shared, low-generation-probability nucleotide sequences to deal with suspected cross-contamination and a sequencing artifact. In a later analysis, a clonal expansion index was calculated for each public chain from normalized within-repertoire ranks of inferred template counts. In a later analysis, generation probabilities were computed with a VDJ recombination model fitted to out-of-frame rearrangements, and the resulting probabilities were checked against IGoR. In a later analysis, TCR-TCR, TCR-HLA and TCR-CMV co-occurrence was scored with hypergeometric tests, and a repertoire-size bias correction was applied to TCR pairs. In a later analysis, false discovery rates were estimated by permuting HLA or CMV assignments 20 times. A later analysis grouped co-occurring TCRs with DBSCAN, adding TCRdist sequence similarity when clustering within HLA-allele-positive subsets. For co-occurrence clustering, repertoires with fewer than 30,000 or more than 120,000 public chains were excluded, along with several repertoires with anomalous nucleotide sharing. TCRdb provides this immuneACCESS table in a form limited to in-frame rearrangements. Some clones are lacking; in checked studies, under half of them reflect an unresolved V gene, and why the rest are absent is not known. The DNA was the basis for D and trimming; V, J and clone size are from that table. The sample table records some 96,000 clones; around 76% of these occur just once. Roughly 6.9% of the sample goes to the ten largest clones.

The junction shows trimming of 1 base on V and 2 bases on J, and the gene matches do not reach 2 bases of it. The CDR3 contains 17 residues, cysteine and phenylalanine counted. The DNA shown is the 51-base CDR3, in frame from base 1. Reading the germline V gene gives CDR1 LGHNA and CDR2 YNFKEQ. The cohort comprised around 700 healthy bone marrow donors. At the time of sampling, all cohort members were nominally healthy, though unrecorded immune exposures were likely present. The donor tested CMV seropositive, placing the donor among the approximately 290 seropositive members of the cohort. A peripheral blood sample was collected from each donor, and TCR beta sequencing was performed on peripheral blood mononuclear cells. The Qiagen DNeasy Blood Extraction Kit was used to extract genomic DNA from the blood cell samples. The sample is drawn from a study of cytomegalovirus exposure and HLA in healthy donors (dated by TCRdb to 2016 to 2017). Turning to the overall study: An earlier analysis of roughly 570 of the donors reported about 300 Gb of sequence data and approximately 120 million unique TCR beta sequences obtained from about 179 million T cells. Roughly 300 gigabases of sequencing data and 78 million or so unique TCR sequences were included in an early release covering several hundred HLA-typed donors. Among the roughly 400 genotyped donors, about 85% belonged to the genetic ancestry cluster associated with self-reported Caucasian donors. The study aimed to test whether signatures of past pathogen exposure could be identified by cataloging public T cell receptors. The study profiled the T cell repertoires of under 850 subjects by immunosequencing and related them to cytomegalovirus serostatus. Besides the first cohort of 666 subjects, a separate validation cohort made up of about 120 different subjects was used. The study combined high-throughput TCR immunosequencing, statistical association of individual TCRs with disease status, and machine learning to predict cytomegalovirus infection status. To study patterns of TCR occurrence, a later analysis re-analyzed previously published TCR beta repertoires from several hundred donors and added high-resolution HLA genotyping. The later analysis used no new phenotypic data to find candidate immune exposures, relying instead on TCR beta sequences and their occurrence across donors. An earlier analysis of approximately 500 of the donors applied high-throughput TCR beta sequencing to assess whether each TCR beta V gene segment acted as functional or pseudogenic. Alongside the repertoire data, information on donor age, sex, ethnicity and CMV serostatus was compiled. A later genetic analysis took genome-wide SNP genotypes for about 55% of the roughly 670 donors and used that subset as a discovery cohort. All discovery cohort repertoires had been generated using a single sequencing platform. Both class I and class II loci were covered by HLA typing, at four-digit resolution. The number of typed donors differed by locus: roughly 629-630 for A, B, C, DRB1 and DQB1; 500 to 550 for DQA1; around 580 for DPA1; and 400 to 480 for DPB1. Roughly 5 DR-DQ haplotypes were treated as single units for association and clustering because of strong linkage in the cohort. Among about 410 genotyped donors of the cohort, an average of roughly 230,000 unique TCR beta nucleotide sequences was sequenced per donor, of which about 18% were non-productive. Beyond this particular receptor, the publication reports: In vitro tests confirmed that three of the cytomegalovirus-associated TCR beta chains recognize cytomegalovirus antigens. The presence/absence analyses assumed that sequencing depth was roughly uniform across donors, and that assumption may not be true. A further reported finding was that TCR beta sequences accurately predicted the HLA-A and HLA-B alleles for most subjects in the first cohort. In an earlier analysis of approximately 590 of the donors, most TCR beta V segments appeared in productive rearrangements about 90% or about 30% of the time, broadly matching IMGT annotations. Most TCR sequences were observed very rarely across donors, whereas some public TCRs were present in many individuals. Correlated functional status among segregating V segments might reflect linkage disequilibrium, but an unknown experimental factor could not be ruled out. According to a later analysis, most CMV-associated TCR beta chains appeared to be HLA-restricted, and the HLA associations seemed to be driven largely by CMV exposure. The study listed 164 TCR beta chains as associated with cytomegalovirus. Because counts were too low, around 18 rarely observed V segments, including chromosome 9 orphons, were left out of the earlier analysis of approximately 580 of the donors. A cluster of highly shared sequence variants was judged likely to represent a technical artifact of the sequencing pipeline. In both the original and validation cohorts, the classifier was reported to diagnose cytomegalovirus status with high specificity and sensitivity. At a false discovery rate of 0.05, a later analysis linked about 17,000 TCR beta sequences to specific HLA alleles. Because HLA typing was unavailable for some donors at each locus, only the typed subset was used in association tests. The 87-base-pair reads could not distinguish some IMGT-functional V segments, including TRBV6-2 and TRBV6-3, so those segments were excluded. The authors suggested that the approach could potentially be generalized to other disease states and immunological phenotypes. When HLA alleles, especially DR and DQ, strongly co-occurred, TCR associations were difficult to assign to individual alleles. Only TCR beta chains were sequenced in this cohort, and the absence of alpha or paired-chain data limited detectable features. A later analysis found that HLA-associated TCR beta chains were more clonally expanded and had lower generation probabilities than equally common non-associated chains. For the cohort, immune exposure information was limited to CMV serostatus. In a later genetic analysis, a missense DCLRE1C variant was associated with V-gene and J-gene trimming of TCR beta chains, and the association was replicated in an independent cohort. In a later analysis, the rate of TCR association differed among HLA loci, with DRB1 alleles having the most associated TCRs and HLA-C alleles having the fewest. According to a later genetic analysis, donors in an Asian-associated ancestry cluster had fewer N-insertions in productive TCRs than the approximately 610-donor mean. In a later analysis, several top co-occurrence clusters were reported to appear linked to parvovirus B19, influenza, CMV and Epstein-Barr virus.

Recombination linked TRBV4-2 to TRBJ2-2; 12 central nucleotides agree with TRBD2. The source of this sequence is a man in his forties in good health and CMV-seropositive. Source material: PBMCs. For the CDR3, the sequence is CASSQGTSGVNTGELFF. The sequenced DNA: TGTGCCAGCAGCCAAGGGACTAGCGGGGTCAACACCGGGGAGCTGTTTTTT.